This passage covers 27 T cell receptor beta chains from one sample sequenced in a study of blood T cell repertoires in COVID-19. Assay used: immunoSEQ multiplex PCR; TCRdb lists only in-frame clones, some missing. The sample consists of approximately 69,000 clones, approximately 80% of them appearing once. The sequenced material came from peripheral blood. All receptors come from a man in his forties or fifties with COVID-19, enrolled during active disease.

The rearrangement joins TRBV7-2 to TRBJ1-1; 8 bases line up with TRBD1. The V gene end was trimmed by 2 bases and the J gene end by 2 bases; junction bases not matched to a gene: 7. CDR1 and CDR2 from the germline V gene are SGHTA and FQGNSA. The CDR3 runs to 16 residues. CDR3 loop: CASSLSGGEGNTEAFF. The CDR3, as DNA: TGTGCCAGCAGCTTATCAGGGGGCGAAGGTAACACTGAAGCTTTCTTT.

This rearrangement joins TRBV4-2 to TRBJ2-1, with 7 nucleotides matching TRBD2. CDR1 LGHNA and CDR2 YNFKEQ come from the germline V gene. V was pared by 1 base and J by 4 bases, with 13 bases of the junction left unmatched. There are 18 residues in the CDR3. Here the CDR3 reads CASSQVGRGRRTYNEQFF. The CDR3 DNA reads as TGTGCCAGCAGCCAAGTAGGGCGGGGGAGGAGAACTTACAATGAGCAGTTCTTC.

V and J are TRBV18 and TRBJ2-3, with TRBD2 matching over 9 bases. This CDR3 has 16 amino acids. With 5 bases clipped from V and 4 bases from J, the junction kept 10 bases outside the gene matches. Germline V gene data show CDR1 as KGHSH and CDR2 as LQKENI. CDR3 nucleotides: TGTGCCAGCTCATCGGGCGGGACTAGCATAGCAGATACGCAGTATTTT. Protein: CASSSGGTSIADTQYF.

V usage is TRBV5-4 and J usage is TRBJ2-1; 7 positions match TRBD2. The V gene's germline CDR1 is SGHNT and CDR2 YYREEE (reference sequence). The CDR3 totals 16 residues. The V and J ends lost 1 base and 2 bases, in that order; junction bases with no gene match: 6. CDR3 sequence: CASSLWAGAAYNEQFF. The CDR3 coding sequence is TGTGCCAGCAGCTTGTGGGCGGGAGCTGCCTACAATGAGCAGTTCTTC.

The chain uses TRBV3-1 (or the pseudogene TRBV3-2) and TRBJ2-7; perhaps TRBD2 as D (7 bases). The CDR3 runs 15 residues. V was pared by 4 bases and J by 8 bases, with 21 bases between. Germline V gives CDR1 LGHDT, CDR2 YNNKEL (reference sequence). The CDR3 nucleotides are TGTGCCAGCAGCCCCCTAGGGGGGGGGCCCCCTAAGCAGTACTTC. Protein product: CASSPLGGGPPKQYF.

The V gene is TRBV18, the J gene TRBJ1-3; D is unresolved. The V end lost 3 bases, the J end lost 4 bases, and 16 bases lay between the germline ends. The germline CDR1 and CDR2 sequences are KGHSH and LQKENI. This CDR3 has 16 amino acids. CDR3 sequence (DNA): TGTGCCAGCTCACCCGTAGCACGCTACGCGGGAAACACCATATATTTT. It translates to CASSPVARYAGNTIYF.

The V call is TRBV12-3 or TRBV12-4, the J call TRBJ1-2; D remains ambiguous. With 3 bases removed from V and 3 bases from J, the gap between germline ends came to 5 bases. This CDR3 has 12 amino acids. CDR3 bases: TGTGCCAGCAGTTTGGCCTACTATGGCTACACCTTC. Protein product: CASSLAYYGYTF.

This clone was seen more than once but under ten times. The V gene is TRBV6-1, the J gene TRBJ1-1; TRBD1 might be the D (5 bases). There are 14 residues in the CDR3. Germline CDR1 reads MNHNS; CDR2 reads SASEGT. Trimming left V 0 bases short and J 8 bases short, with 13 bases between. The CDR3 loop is CASSEAWAGEEAFF. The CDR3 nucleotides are TGTGCCAGCAGTGAAGCGTGGGCGGGGGAGGAAGCTTTCTTT.

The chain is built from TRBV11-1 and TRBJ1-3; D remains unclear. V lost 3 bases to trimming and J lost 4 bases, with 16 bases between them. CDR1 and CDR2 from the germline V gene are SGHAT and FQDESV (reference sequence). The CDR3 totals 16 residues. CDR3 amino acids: CASSFHSGAEGNTIYF. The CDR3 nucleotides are TGTGCCAGCAGCTTCCACAGCGGAGCGGAGGGAAACACCATATATTTT.

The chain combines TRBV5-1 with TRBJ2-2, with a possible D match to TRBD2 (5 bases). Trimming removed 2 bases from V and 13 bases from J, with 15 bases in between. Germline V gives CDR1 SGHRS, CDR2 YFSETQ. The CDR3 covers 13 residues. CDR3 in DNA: TGCGCCAGCAGCTTAAGAGGGCAGGAACGGCTGTTTTTT. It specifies CASSLRGQERLFF.

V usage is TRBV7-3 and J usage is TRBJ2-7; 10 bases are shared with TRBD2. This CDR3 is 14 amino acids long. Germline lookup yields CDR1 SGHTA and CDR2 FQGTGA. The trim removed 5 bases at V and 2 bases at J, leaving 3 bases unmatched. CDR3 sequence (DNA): TGTGCCAGCAGCCTTAGCGGGGGGACCTACGAGCAGTACTTC. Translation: CASSLSGGTYEQYF.

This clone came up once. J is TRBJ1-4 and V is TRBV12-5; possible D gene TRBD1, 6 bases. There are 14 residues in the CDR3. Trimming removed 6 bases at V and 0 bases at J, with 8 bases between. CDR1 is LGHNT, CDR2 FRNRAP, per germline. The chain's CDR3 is CASGSGATNEKLFF. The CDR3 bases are TGTGCTAGTGGCTCAGGGGCAACTAATGAAAAACTGTTTTTT.

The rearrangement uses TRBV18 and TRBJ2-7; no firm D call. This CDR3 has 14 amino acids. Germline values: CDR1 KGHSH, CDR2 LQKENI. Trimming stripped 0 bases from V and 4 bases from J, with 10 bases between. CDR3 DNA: TGTGCCAGCTCACCACCGGTATTCAGGTACGAGCAGTACTTC. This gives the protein CASSPPVFRYEQYF.

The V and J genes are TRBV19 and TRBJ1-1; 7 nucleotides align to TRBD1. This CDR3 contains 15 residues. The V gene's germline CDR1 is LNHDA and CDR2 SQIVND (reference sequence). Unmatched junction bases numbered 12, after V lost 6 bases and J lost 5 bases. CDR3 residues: CASRSPERGLTEAFF. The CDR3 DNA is TGTGCCAGTAGATCCCCGGAGAGGGGGCTGACTGAAGCTTTCTTT.

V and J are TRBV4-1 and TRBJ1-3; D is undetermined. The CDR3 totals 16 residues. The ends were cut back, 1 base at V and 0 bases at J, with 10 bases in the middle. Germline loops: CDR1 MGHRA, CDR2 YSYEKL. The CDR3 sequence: CASSQGWGVSGNTIYF. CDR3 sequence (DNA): TGCGCCAGCAGCCAAGGGTGGGGAGTCTCTGGAAACACCATATATTTT.

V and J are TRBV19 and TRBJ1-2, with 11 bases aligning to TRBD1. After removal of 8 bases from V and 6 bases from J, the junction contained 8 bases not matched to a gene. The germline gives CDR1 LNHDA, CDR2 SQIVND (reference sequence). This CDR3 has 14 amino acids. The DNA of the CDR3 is TGTGCCAGTTGGACAGGGGGCGCATTCGATGGCTACACCTTC. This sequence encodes CASWTGGAFDGYTF.

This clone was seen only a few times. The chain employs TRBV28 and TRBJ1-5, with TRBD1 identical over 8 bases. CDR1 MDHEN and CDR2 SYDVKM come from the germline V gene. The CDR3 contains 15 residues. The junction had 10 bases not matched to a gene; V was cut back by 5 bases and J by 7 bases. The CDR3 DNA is TGTGCCAGCAGTGCAGGCAGGGGGCCGAGACAGCCCCAGCATTTT. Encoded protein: CASSAGRGPRQPQHF.

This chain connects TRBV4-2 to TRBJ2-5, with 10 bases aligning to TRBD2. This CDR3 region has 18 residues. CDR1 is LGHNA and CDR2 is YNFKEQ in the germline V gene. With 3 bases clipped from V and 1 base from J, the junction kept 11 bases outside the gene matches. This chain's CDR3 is CASSHQRGASGGQETQYF. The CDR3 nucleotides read TGTGCCAGCAGCCACCAACGAGGGGCTAGCGGGGGCCAAGAGACCCAGTACTTC.

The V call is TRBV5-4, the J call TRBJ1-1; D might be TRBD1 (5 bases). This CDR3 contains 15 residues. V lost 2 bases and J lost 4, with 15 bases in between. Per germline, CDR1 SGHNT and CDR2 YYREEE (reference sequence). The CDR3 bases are TGTGCCAGCAGCTTAACAGGTAGTTGGGCCACTGAAGCTTTCTTT. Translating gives CASSLTGSWATEAFF.

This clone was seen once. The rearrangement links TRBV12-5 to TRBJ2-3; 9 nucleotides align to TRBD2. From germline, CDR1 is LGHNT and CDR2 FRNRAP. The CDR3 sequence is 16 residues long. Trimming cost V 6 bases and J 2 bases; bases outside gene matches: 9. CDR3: CASGPGTSSDTDTQYF. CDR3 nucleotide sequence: TGTGCTAGTGGCCCCGGGACTAGCAGCGACACAGATACGCAGTATTTT.

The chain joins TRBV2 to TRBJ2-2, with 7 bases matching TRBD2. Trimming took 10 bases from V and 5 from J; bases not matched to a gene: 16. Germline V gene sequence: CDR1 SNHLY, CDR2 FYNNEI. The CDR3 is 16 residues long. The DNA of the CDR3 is TGTGCCACCCCTTCTCCGGGGGGAGCGGGGACCGGGGAGCTGTTTTTT. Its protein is CATPSPGGAGTGELFF.

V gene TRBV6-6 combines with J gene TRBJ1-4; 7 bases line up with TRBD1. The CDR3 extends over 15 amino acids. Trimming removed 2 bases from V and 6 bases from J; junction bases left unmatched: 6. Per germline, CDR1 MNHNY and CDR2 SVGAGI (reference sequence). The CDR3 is CASSYLDRADEKLFF. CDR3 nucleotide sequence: TGTGCCAGCAGTTACCTCGACAGGGCTGATGAAAAACTGTTTTTT.

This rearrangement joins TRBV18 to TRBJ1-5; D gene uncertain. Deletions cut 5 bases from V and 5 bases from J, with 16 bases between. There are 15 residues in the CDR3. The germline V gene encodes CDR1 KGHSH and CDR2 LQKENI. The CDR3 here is CASSFSEGADQPQHF. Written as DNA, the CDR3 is TGTGCCAGCTCATTTTCGGAGGGTGCGGATCAGCCCCAGCATTTT.

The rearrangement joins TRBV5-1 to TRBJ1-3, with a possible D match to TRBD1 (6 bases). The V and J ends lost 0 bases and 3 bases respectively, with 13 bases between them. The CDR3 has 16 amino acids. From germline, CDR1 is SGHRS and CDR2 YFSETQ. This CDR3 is CASSLDWGQSGNTIYF. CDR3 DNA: TGCGCCAGCAGCTTGGATTGGGGGCAGAGTGGAAACACCATATATTTT.

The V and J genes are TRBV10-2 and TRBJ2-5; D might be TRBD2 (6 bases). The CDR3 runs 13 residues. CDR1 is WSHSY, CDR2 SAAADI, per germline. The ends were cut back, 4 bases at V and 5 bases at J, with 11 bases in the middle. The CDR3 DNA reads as TGCGCCAGCAGTGGTGGGGGGAGGGAGACCCAGTACTTC. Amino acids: CASSGGGRETQYF.

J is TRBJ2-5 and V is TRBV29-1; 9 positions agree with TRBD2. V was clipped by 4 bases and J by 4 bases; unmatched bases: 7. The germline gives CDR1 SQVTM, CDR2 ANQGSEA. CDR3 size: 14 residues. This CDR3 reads CSVVVRGGRETQYF. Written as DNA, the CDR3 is TGCAGCGTTGTAGTGCGGGGGGGGCGAGAGACCCAGTACTTC. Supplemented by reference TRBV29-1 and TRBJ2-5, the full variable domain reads SAVISQKPSRDICQRGTSLTIQCQVDSQVTMMFWYRQQPGQSLTLIATANQGSEATYESGFVIDKFPISRPNLTFSTLTVSNMSPEDSSIYLCSVVVRGGRETQYFGPGTRLLVL.

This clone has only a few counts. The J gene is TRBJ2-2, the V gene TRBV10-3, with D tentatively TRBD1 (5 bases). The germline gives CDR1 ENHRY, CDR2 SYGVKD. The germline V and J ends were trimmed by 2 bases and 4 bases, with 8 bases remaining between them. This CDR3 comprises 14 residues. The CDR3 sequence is CAISETGSTGELFF. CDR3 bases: TGTGCCATCAGTGAGACAGGTTCCACCGGGGAGCTGTTTTTT.